The source of this T cell receptor beta chain is a study of OX40 agonist ivuxolimab in advanced cancers. Here immunoSEQ multiplex PCR was the method, and the copy in TCRdb shows in-frame clones only, minus some. The sample lists tens of thousands of clones, about 88% seen once, with roughly 0.3% in the top ten. The V gene's germline CDR1 is KGHSH and CDR2 LQKENI. Trimming took 3 bases from V and 0 from J, leaving 10 bases between them. This CDR3 is built from 15 residues. The origin of this receptor is an adult with an advanced solid tumor such as melanoma, head and neck, liver or kidney cancer. The chain has TRBV18 and TRBJ2-3; D not resolved. The sequenced sample was CD4+ or CD8+ T cells sorted from blood, obtained in a trial of the OX40 agonist ivuxolimab. The CDR3 bases are TGTGCCAGCTCACCGAAGCAAGACAGCACAGATACGCAGTATTTT. This encodes CASSPKQDSTDTQYF.